This T cell receptor (beta chain) was found in a study of blood T cells in healthy people across ages. This clonotype was counted a few times. The antigen is undetermined. Study outcomes and limitations: Higher diversity, along with more naive CD4+ cells, distinguished long-lived donors from aged donors. As naive T cell percentage varied, TCR beta diversity correlated strongly with it.

Next came a second PCR, run for about 7 to 12 cycles, which used a sample-barcoded 5' primer along with a J-beta primer mix. Via MiXCR, TCRdb re-called the 5' RACE reads, giving one row per CDR3 protein. The sample contains around 2 million distinct CDR3 sequences, more than 35% of which appear only once. Per-sample PBMC isolation yielded at least 6.5 million cells. Total RNA extraction produced at least 6 micrograms (per sample) for the study. The CDR3 spans 15 residues. CDR1 and CDR2 (germline): MNHNS, SASEGT. V dropped 4 bases and J dropped 0 bases, with 13 bases sitting between them. This chain uses TRBV6-1 with TRBJ2-7, with D possibly matching TRBD2 (6 bases). The specimen sequenced was blood. The sequence was obtained from a human donor in good health. DNA for the CDR3: TGTGCCAGCAGTGCAAGGACTATAACCTCCTACGAGCAGTACTTC. Translated: CASSARTITSYEQYF.